This T cell receptor beta chain was identified in a study of neurological immune-mediated disorders. This clonotype was seen at least ten times. The time point denotes: longitudinal time-point 2. TCRdb fed the 5' RACE reads into MiXCR, producing one record per CDR3 protein. The sample carries around 49,000 distinct CDR3 sequences, about 12% recorded once. V dropped 4 bases and J dropped 8 bases, with 13 bases sitting between them. This CDR3 spans 13 amino acids. The germline CDR1 and CDR2 sequences are SGHTA and FQGNSA. The rearrangement links TRBV7-2 to TRBJ2-3; D might be TRBD2 (7 bases). This TCR was recovered from a male donor with HTLV-1-associated myelopathy (HAM/TSP). Sequenced material: PBMCs. CDR3 nucleotide sequence: TGTGCCAGCAGCTCATCAGGGGAGGGTACGCAGTATTTT. Translation gives CASSSSGEGTQYF.